This T cell receptor beta chain is drawn from a study of cytomegalovirus exposure and HLA in healthy donors. Whole-study context: Earlier, some 170 million T cells were analyzed, and about 100 million unique TCR beta sequences were found among them. Study-wide results and limits: Through in vitro validation, a few CMV-associated chains were shown to be specific for CMV antigens. Usually a TCR sequence was rare, but some public TCRs were found in many donors. Information on immune exposure was restricted to one variable (CMV serostatus).

As to this clone: No antigen is known for it.

PCR was performed using 60 Vbeta and 13 Jbeta primers. Generated by immunoSEQ multiplex PCR, the TCRdb table keeps only in-frame clones and is missing some. The table includes 200,000 to 250,000 clones, 70% to 85% detected once. Germline CDR1 MNHEY, CDR2 SVGAGI. CDR3 length equals 12 residues. V lost 6 bases to trimming and J lost 6 bases, with 12 bases between them. The sample comprised PBMCs. This rearrangement joins TRBV6-5 to TRBJ2-7; D ambiguous. The clonotype originates from a middle-aged man in good health and CMV-seronegative. CDR3 residues: CASRRRHGEQYF. As DNA, the CDR3 is TGTGCCAGCAGGAGACGACACGGCGAGCAGTACTTC.